Each of the 4 T cell receptor beta chains below was sequenced from the same sample in a study of sequential checkpoint blockade in melanoma. Repertoires were generated with immunoSEQ multiplex PCR, while TCRdb's copy carries only in-frame clones and drops some. The table lists approximately 8,800 clones, 23% of them singletons. Sample treatment: randomized to nivolumab then ipilimumab (arm A) or the reverse (arm B). The sequences come from tumor tissue (inferred from file names), collected from a patient given nivolumab and ipilimumab in sequence. These receptors came from a human donor with melanoma.

The sample holds a few counts of this clone. The chain combines TRBV2 with TRBJ1-2; tentatively, D is TRBD1 (6 bases). The CDR3 extends over 13 amino acids. V was clipped by 6 bases and J by 4 bases, with 12 bases between them. Germline CDR1 and CDR2: SNHLY and FYNNEI. CDR3 amino acids: CASRRTELYGYTF. The CDR3 nucleotides read TGTGCCAGCAGGAGGACAGAGCTCTATGGCTACACCTTC.

This sequence joins TRBV9 and TRBJ1-3, with no clear D. Germline V lookup: CDR1 SGDLS, CDR2 YYNGEE. This CDR3 spans 14 amino acids. Trimming took 6 bases from V and 4 from J, leaving 14 bases between them. The CDR3 bases are TGTGCCAGCACCTTACCCCTTGGGGGAAACACCATATATTTT. Residues: CASTLPLGGNTIYF.

The rearrangement links TRBV9 to TRBJ2-2, with D unclear. The CDR3 covers 14 residues. Trimming removed 0 bases from V and 3 bases from J, with 6 bases in between. From germline, CDR1 is SGDLS and CDR2 YYNGEE. The CDR3 DNA sequence: TGTGCCAGCAGCGTAGGAGGTCACACCGGGGAGCTGTTTTTT. Encoded protein: CASSVGGHTGELFF.

This clone has a handful of counts. This chain connects TRBV28 to TRBJ2-7; D may be TRBD1 (6 bases). The CDR3 covers 13 residues. V lost 9 bases and J lost 6, with 18 bases in between. The germline V gene encodes CDR1 MDHEN and CDR2 SYDVKM. CDR3 DNA sequence: TGTGCCAGTGCCGGGACAAGGCCCTCCGAGCAGTACGTC. The encoded protein is CASAGTRPSEQYV.